The sequence of this T cell receptor (beta chain) was determined in a study of blood T cells in healthy people across ages. Every donor gave 8.5 to 10 milliliters of peripheral blood. This clonotype was seen ten or more times. Alongside a J-beta primer mix, a sample-barcoded 5' primer served in a second PCR lasting about 7 to 12 cycles. All cDNA molecules were each tagged by a template-switch adaptor with 12 random nucleotides. TCRdb fed the 5' RACE reads into MiXCR, producing one record per CDR3 protein. The sample yields fewer than 900,000 distinct CDR3 sequences, roughly 44% seen once. Trimming pared 0 bases from V and 1 base from J, leaving 16 bases between. The length of the CDR3 is 17 residues. CDR1 is SQVTM, CDR2 ANQGSEA, per germline.

This TCR derives from a woman aged 60-75 years in good health. The rearrangement uses TRBV29-1 and TRBJ2-1; TRBD1 might be the D (5 bases). Sequencing input: blood. The DNA of the CDR3 is TGCAGCGTTGAAGATGGGGCAGGGAAGGGTTCCTACAATGAGCAGTTCTTC. Protein: CSVEDGAGKGSYNEQFF.